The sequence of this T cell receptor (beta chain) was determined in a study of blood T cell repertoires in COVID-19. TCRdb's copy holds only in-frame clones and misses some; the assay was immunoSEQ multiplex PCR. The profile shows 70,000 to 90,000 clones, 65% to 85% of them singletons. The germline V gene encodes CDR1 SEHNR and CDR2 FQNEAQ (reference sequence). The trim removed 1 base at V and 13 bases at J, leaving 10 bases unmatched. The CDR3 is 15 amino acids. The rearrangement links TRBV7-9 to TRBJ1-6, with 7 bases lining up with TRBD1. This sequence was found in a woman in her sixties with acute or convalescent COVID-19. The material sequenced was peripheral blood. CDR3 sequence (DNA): TGTGCCAGCAGCTTAGTTGCGGGACAGTCTATTCCCCTCCACTTT. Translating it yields CASSLVAGQSIPLHF.